These 17 T cell receptor beta chains were all obtained from the same sample, sequenced in a study of blood T cell repertoires in COVID-19. Sequencing used immunoSEQ multiplex PCR; TCRdb keeps in-frame clones, though not all of them. Of some 97,000 clones listed, 80% to 90% are singletons. Sequencing was done on a sample of PBMCs or T cells enriched from blood (not recorded which). The receptors come from a woman aged 45 to 65 who had recovered from COVID-19.

The V and J genes are TRBV10-3 and TRBJ2-3; 12 bases are a match to TRBD2. The V gene end was trimmed by 10 bases and the J gene end by 5 bases; junction bases not matched to a gene: 4. The CDR3 sequence is 13 residues long. Germline CDR1 and CDR2: ENHRY and SYGVKD. The CDR3 loop reads CATTSGSGDTQYF. The CDR3 DNA reads as TGTGCCACGACTAGCGGGAGTGGAGATACGCAGTATTTT.

The chain is built from TRBV11-1 and TRBJ2-3; D is uncertain. This CDR3 has 12 amino acids. Germline assignment: CDR1 SGHAT and CDR2 FQDESV (reference sequence). Trimming took off 8 bases at V and 0 bases at J, with 6 bases between the two ends. For the CDR3, the DNA is TGTGCCAGCGGCCTTAGCACAGATACGCAGTATTTT. This codes for CASGLSTDTQYF.

This chain connects TRBV28 to TRBJ1-2, with TRBD1 identical over 8 bases. CDR3 length: 18 residues. The V segment lost 3 bases and the J segment 0 bases; nucleotides outside the gene matches: 12. Germline V gene sequence: CDR1 MDHEN, CDR2 SYDVKM. CDR3 protein: CASSFRTGFGQANYGYTF. In DNA, the CDR3 is TGTGCCAGCAGTTTCAGGACAGGGTTCGGCCAAGCTAACTATGGCTACACCTTC.

V is TRBV6-5 and J is TRBJ2-7; maybe TRBD1 (5 bases). The germline gives CDR1 MNHEY, CDR2 SVGAGI. CDR3 length: 14 residues. V was clipped by 7 bases and J by 6 bases, with 19 bases between them. CDR3 coding DNA: TGTGCCAGCATACTGACACAGGCCACTGGCGAGCAGTACTTC. The encoded protein is CASILTQATGEQYF.

This chain connects TRBV28 to TRBJ2-7; 7 nucleotides align to TRBD1. CDR1 and CDR2 from the germline V gene are MDHEN and SYDVKM. The ends lost 4 bases at V and 7 bases at J; junction bases unmatched: 7. This CDR3 contains 13 residues. CDR3 amino acids: CASSYPTGPEQYF. CDR3 in DNA: TGTGCCAGCAGTTACCCGACAGGGCCGGAGCAGTACTTC.

The count of this clone is one. For the CDR3, the DNA is TGTGCCAGCAGCCCCCGAGCGGGGGATACGGAGACCCAGTACTTC. It specifies CASSPRAGDTETQYF. This chain connects TRBV3-1 (or the pseudogene TRBV3-2) to TRBJ2-5; 8 bases are shared with TRBD2. This CDR3 has 15 amino acids. Germline CDR1 reads LGHDT; CDR2 reads YNNKEL (reference sequence). V shed 4 bases, J shed 5 bases, and the junction held 9 bases outside the gene matches.

CDR3 in amino acids: CASKGAGSGTGELFF. CDR3 in DNA: TGTGCCAGCAAAGGGGCGGGGAGCGGCACCGGGGAGCTGTTTTTT. The V call is TRBV3-1 (or the pseudogene TRBV3-2), the J call TRBJ2-2, with D maybe TRBD2 (6 bases). Trimming left V 7 bases short and J 4 bases short, with 16 bases between. CDR1 LGHDT and CDR2 YNNKEL come from the germline V gene (reference sequence). CDR3 length equals 15 residues.

This clone has only a few counts. The chain uses TRBV4-2 and TRBJ2-1; D is unclear. The CDR3 covers 13 residues. CDR1 is LGHNA, CDR2 YNFKEQ, per germline. With 1 base removed from V and 5 bases from J, the gap between germline ends came to 6 bases. The CDR3 DNA follows: TGTGCCAGCAGCCAAGGGCTGCACAATGAGCAGTTCTTC. Protein: CASSQGLHNEQFF.

The chain links TRBV11-2 to TRBJ2-5; D might be TRBD1 (6 bases). The germline V and J ends were trimmed by 1 base and 1 base, with 22 bases remaining between them. The V gene's germline CDR1 is SGHAT and CDR2 FQNNGV. The CDR3 spans 19 residues. This CDR3 is CASSLGGFWDTPTQETQYF. DNA of the CDR3: TGTGCCAGCAGCTTAGGAGGTTTTTGGGACACTCCTACCCAAGAGACCCAGTACTTC.

The rearrangement joins TRBV30 to TRBJ1-5; 7 nucleotides line up with TRBD1. J lost 6 bases, V lost 3 bases, and 5 bases had no gene match. The CDR3 runs 13 residues. Germline CDR1 and CDR2: GTSNPN and SVGIG (reference sequence). The CDR3 spells CAWSETGPQPQHF. CDR3 DNA sequence: TGTGCCTGGAGCGAGACAGGGCCTCAGCCCCAGCATTTT.

J is TRBJ2-2 and V is TRBV7-6; D perhaps matches TRBD2 (6 bases). CDR1 is SGHVS, CDR2 FNYEAQ, per germline. Trimming took off 4 bases at V and 8 bases at J, with 20 bases between the two ends. CDR3 length: 16 residues. The CDR3 nucleotides are TGTGCCAGCAGCTCTGCCGGGACTTCTTCTGCTGGGGAGCTGTTTTTT. Its protein product is CASSSAGTSSAGELFF.

The rearrangement links TRBV7-9 to TRBJ2-7; D is perhaps TRBD1 (5 bases). V lost 4 bases and J 5 bases, leaving 15 bases between the germline ends. Germline CDR1 SEHNR, CDR2 FQNEAQ (reference sequence). The length of the CDR3 is 14 residues. The CDR3 DNA is TGTGCCAGCAGCTCGACAGAACACTCGGACGAGCAGTACTTC. Its translation is CASSSTEHSDEQYF.

This sequence joins TRBV10-1 and TRBJ2-2, with 7 bases matching TRBD1. Trimming removed 4 bases from V and 7 bases from J; junction bases left unmatched: 0. The CDR3 runs 12 residues. The germline gives CDR1 WNHNN, CDR2 SYGVQD (reference sequence). CDR3 coding DNA: TGCGCCAGCAGTGCAGGGGGCGGGGAGCTGTTTTTT. Translated, it gives CASSAGGGELFF.

This clone was picked up a small number of times. The rearrangement joins TRBV19 to TRBJ2-7; TRBD1 matches 9 bases. This CDR3 region has 15 residues. Germline CDR1 and CDR2: LNHDA and SQIVND (reference sequence). The J segment lost 0 bases and the V segment lost 5 bases, leaving 5 bases of the junction unmatched. DNA for the CDR3: TGTGCCAGTAGTCCGGCGACAGGGGGCTCCTACGAGCAGTACTTC. Translating it yields CASSPATGGSYEQYF.

Only one count was recorded for this clone. The chain carries TRBV4-1 and TRBJ1-1, with 9 positions matching TRBD1. V gave up 3 bases and J gave up 4 bases; unmatched junction bases: 12. CDR3 length: 17 amino acids. Germline lookup yields CDR1 MGHRA and CDR2 YSYEKL. The CDR3 DNA reads as TGCGCCAGCAGCCACCCCGGGACAGGGATTCAGAGCACTGAAGCTTTCTTT. This sequence encodes CASSHPGTGIQSTEAFF.

The chain joins TRBV6-2 or TRBV6-3 to TRBJ1-5, with 9 bases matching TRBD1. The CDR3 sequence is 16 residues long. Germline V gene lookup returns CDR1 MNHEY and CDR2 SVGEGT. Unmatched junction bases numbered 11, after V lost 5 bases and J lost 6 bases. CDR3 residues: CASSPQQGAPLQPQHF. In DNA, the CDR3 is TGTGCCAGCAGTCCCCAACAGGGGGCACCGCTTCAGCCCCAGCATTTT.

This clone is a singleton in its sample. The same CDR3 arises from other DNA sequences in this sample as well. V usage is TRBV30 and J usage is TRBJ1-1; D gene ambiguous. The CDR3 length is 15 residues. CDR1 is GTSNPN, CDR2 SVGIG, per germline (reference sequence). V lost 0 bases to trimming and J lost 3 bases, with 14 bases between them. DNA for the CDR3: TGTGCCTGGAGTGTAGGGCGGGCTGGGGACACTGAAGCTTTCTTT. It codes for CAWSVGRAGDTEAFF.